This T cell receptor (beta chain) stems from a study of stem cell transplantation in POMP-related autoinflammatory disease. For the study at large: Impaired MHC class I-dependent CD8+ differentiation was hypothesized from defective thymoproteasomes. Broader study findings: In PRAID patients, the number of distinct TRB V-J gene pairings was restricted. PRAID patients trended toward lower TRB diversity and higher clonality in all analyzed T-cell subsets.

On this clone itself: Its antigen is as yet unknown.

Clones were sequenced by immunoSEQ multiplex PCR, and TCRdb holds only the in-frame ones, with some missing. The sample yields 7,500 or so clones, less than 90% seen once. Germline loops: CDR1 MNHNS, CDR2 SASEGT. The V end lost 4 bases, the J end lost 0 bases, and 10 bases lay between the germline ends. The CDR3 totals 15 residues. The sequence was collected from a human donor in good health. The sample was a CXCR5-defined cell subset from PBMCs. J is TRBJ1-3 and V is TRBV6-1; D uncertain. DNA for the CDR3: TGTGCCAGCAGTGCGCAGTCATTCTCTGGAAACACCATATATTTT. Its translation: CASSAQSFSGNTIYF.